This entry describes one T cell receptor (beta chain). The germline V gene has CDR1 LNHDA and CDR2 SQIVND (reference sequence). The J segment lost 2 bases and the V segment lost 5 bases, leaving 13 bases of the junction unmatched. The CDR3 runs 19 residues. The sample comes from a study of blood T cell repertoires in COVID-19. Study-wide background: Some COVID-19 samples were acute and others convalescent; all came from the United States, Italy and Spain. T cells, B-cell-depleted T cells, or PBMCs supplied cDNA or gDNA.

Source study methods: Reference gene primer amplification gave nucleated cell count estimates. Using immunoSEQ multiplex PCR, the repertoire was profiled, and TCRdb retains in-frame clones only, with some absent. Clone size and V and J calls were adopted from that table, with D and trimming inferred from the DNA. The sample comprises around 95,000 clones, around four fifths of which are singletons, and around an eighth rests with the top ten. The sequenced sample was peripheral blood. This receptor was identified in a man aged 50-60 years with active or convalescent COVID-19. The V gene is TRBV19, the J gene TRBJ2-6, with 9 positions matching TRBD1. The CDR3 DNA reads TGTGCCAGTAGTGATACAGGACAGGGGAGGAACGCTGGGGCCAACGTCCTGACTTTC. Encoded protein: CASSDTGQGRNAGANVLTF.